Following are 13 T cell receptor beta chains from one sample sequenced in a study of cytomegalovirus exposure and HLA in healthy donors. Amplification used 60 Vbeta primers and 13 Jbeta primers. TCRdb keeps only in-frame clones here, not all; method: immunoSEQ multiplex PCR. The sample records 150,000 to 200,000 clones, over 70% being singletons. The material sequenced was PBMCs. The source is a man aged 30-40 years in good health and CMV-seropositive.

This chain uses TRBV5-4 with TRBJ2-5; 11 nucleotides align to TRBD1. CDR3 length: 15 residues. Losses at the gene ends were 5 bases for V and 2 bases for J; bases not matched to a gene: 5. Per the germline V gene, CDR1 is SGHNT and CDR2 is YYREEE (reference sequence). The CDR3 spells CASRGQGAWQETQYF. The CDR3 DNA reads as TGTGCCAGCAGAGGACAGGGGGCTTGGCAAGAGACCCAGTACTTC.

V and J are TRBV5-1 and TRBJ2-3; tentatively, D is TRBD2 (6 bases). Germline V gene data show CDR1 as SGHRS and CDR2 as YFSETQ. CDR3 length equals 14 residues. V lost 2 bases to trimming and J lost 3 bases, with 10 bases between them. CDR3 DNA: TGCGCCAGCAGCTTAAGCGGGTTAACAGATACGCAGTATTTT. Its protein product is CASSLSGLTDTQYF.

CDR3 protein: CASSRGTGTALYGYTF. The CDR3 bases are TGTGCCAGCAGCCGAGGGACCGGGACAGCTTTATATGGCTACACCTTC. The chain joins TRBV4-2 to TRBJ1-2, with 7 bases aligning to TRBD1. CDR1 and CDR2 from the germline V gene are LGHNA and YNFKEQ. This CDR3 is 16 amino acids long. V shed 4 bases, J shed 5 bases, and the junction held 13 bases outside the gene matches.

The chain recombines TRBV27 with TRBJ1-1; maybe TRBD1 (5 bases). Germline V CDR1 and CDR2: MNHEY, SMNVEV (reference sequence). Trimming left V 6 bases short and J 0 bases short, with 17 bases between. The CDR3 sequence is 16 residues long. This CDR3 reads CASSLLPDRLNTEAFF. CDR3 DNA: TGTGCCAGCAGCCTCCTTCCCGACAGATTGAACACTGAAGCTTTCTTT.

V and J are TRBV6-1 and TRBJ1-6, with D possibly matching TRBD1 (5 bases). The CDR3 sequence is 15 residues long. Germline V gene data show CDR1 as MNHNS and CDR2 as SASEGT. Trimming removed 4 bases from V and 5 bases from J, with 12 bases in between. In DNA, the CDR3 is TGTGCCAGCAGTGTTAGTTGGGGCAATAATTCACCCCTCCACTTT. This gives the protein CASSVSWGNNSPLHF.

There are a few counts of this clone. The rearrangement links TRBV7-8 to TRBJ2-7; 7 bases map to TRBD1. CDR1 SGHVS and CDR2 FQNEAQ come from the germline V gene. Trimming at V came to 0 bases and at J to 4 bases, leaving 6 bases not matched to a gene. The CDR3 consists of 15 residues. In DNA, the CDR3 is TGTGCCAGCAGCTTAGCGTTGGGACAGATATACGAGCAGTACTTC. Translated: CASSLALGQIYEQYF.

The CDR3 is CASSSTGGTFGYTF. CDR3 DNA: TGCGCCAGCAGCTCCACAGGGGGTACATTTGGCTACACCTTC. The V gene is TRBV5-1, the J gene TRBJ1-2; TRBD1 matches at 8 bases. The germline gives CDR1 SGHRS, CDR2 YFSETQ. The J segment lost 7 bases and the V segment lost 3 bases, leaving 8 bases of the junction unmatched. The CDR3 consists of 14 residues.

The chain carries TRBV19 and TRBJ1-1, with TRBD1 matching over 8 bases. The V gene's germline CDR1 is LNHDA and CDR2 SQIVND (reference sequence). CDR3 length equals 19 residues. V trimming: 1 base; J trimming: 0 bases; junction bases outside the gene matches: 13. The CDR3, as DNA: TGTGCCAGTAGTATAGGATACGGACAGGGACGATCCCTGAACACTGAAGCTTTCTTT. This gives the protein CASSIGYGQGRSLNTEAFF.

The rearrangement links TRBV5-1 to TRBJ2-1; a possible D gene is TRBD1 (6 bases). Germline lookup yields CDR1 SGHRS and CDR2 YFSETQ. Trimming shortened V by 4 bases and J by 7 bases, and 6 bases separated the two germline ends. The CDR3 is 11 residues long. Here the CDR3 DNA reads TGCGCCAGCAGCCAGGGGAATGAGCAGTTCTTC. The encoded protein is CASSQGNEQFF.

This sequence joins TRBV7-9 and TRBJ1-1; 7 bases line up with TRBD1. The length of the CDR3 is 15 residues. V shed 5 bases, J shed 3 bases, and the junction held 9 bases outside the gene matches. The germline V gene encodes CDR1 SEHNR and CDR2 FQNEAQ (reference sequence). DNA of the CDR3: TGTGCCAGCAGCCACCCGGGGACAGCCTACACTGAAGCTTTCTTT. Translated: CASSHPGTAYTEAFF.

The CDR3 is CASSSPGTGGVGNEKLFF. For the CDR3, the DNA is TGTGCCAGCAGCTCCCCAGGGACAGGGGGCGTAGGTAATGAAAAACTGTTTTTT. The chain is built from TRBV7-9 and TRBJ1-4; 12 bases align to TRBD1. There are 18 residues in the CDR3. Germline lookup yields CDR1 SEHNR and CDR2 FQNEAQ (reference sequence). The V gene end was trimmed by 4 bases and the J gene end by 4 bases; junction bases not matched to a gene: 10. The full variable domain, its missing parts supplied by reference TRBV7-9 and TRBJ1-4, is DTGVSQNPRHKITKRGQNVTFRCDPISEHNRLYWYRQTLGQGPEFLTYFQNEAQLEKSRLLSDRFSAERPKGSFSTLEIQRTEQGDSAMYLCASSSPGTGGVGNEKLFFGSGTQLSVL.

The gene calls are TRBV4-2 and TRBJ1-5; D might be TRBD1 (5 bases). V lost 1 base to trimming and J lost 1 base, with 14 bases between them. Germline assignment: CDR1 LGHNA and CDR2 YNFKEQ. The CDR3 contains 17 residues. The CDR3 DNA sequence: TGTGCCAGCAGCCAAGTCGCAGGGCGAGGCAGCAATCAGCCCCAGCATTTT. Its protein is CASSQVAGRGSNQPQHF.

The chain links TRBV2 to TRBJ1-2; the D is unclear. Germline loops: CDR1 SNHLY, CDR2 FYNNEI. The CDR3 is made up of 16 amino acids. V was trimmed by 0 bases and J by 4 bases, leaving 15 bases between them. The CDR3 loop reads CASSEALPEGTYGYTF. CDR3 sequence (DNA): TGTGCCAGCAGTGAAGCGCTTCCTGAGGGCACCTATGGCTACACCTTC.